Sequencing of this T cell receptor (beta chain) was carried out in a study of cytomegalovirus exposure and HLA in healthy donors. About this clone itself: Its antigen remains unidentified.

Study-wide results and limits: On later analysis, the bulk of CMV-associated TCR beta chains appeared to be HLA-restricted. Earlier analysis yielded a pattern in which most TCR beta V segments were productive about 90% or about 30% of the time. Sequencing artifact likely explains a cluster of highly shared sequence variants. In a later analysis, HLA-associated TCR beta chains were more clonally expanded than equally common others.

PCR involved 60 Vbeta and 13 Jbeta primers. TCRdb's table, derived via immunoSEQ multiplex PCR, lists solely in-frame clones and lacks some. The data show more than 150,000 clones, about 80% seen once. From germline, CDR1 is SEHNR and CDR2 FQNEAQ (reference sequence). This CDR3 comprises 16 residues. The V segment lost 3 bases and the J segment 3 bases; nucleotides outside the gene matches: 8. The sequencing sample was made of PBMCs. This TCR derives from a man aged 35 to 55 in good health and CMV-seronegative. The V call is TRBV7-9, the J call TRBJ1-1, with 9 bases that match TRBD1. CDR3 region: CASSFVRDRVYTEAFF. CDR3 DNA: TGTGCCAGCAGCTTTGTCCGGGACAGGGTATACACTGAAGCTTTCTTT.